Following are 23 T cell receptor beta chains from one sample sequenced in a study of shared clonotypes between healthy human individuals. This table comes from immunoSEQ multiplex PCR, and its TCRdb copy is limited to in-frame clones, with some not included. The repertoire holds approximately 2.5 million clones, with roughly 93% as singletons. Sequencing was done on a sample of naive CD4+ T cells from PBMCs. Subset: CD45RA+ positively selected. These receptors were collected from a man aged 18 to 29 in good health. Some clones in this sample may be carry-over from other donors' samples.

The chain employs TRBV19 and TRBJ2-7; 7 bases map to TRBD2. CDR1 and CDR2 from the germline V gene are LNHDA and SQIVND (reference sequence). There are 15 residues in the CDR3. V was pared by 5 bases and J by 0 bases, with 7 bases of the junction left unmatched. This CDR3 is CASSRLAASSYEQYF. The CDR3 coding sequence is TGTGCCAGTAGTCGTCTAGCGGCTAGCTCCTACGAGCAGTACTTC.

The J gene is TRBJ1-5, the V gene TRBV28; 7 bases fit TRBD1. Germline assignment: CDR1 MDHEN and CDR2 SYDVKM. V dropped 5 bases and J dropped 1; count of bases not matched to a gene: 8. The CDR3 has 16 residues. CDR3 sequence reads: CASSQPRGWSNQPQHF. The CDR3 DNA is TGTGCCAGCAGTCAGCCCAGGGGGTGGAGCAATCAGCCCCAGCATTTT.

The chain recombines TRBV25-1 with TRBJ2-3; D ambiguous. Trimming removed 4 bases at V and 4 bases at J, with 9 bases between. CDR1 is MGHDK and CDR2 is SYGVNS in the germline V gene. The CDR3 is 13 residues long. DNA of the CDR3: TGTGCCAGCAGTGCTATCCCTGCAGATACGCAGTATTTT. Protein product: CASSAIPADTQYF.

The chain is built from TRBV15 and TRBJ2-5; 13 bases are a match to TRBD2. Germline CDR1 reads LNHNV; CDR2 reads YYDKDF (reference sequence). The CDR3 is 17 amino acids. The V gene end was trimmed by 1 base and the J gene end by 2 bases; junction bases not matched to a gene: 4. DNA of the CDR3: TGTGCCACCAGCAGAGGCCAGGGACTAGCGGGGCAAGAGACCCAGTACTTC. It is translated as CATSRGQGLAGQETQYF. The entire variable domain, with the rest obtained from reference TRBV15 and TRBJ2-5, is as follows: DAMVIQNPRYQVTQFGKPVTLSCSQTLNHNVMYWYQQKSSQAPKLLFHYYDKDFNNEADTPDNFQSRRPNTSFCFLDIRSPGLGDTAMYLCATSRGQGLAGQETQYFGPGTRLLVL.

The chain is built from TRBV7-9 and TRBJ1-4; TRBD1 aligns across 12 bases. The germline V gene encodes CDR1 SEHNR and CDR2 FQNEAQ (reference sequence). CDR3 length: 15 amino acids. The junction had 3 bases not matched to a gene; V was cut back by 4 bases and J by 6 bases. DNA of the CDR3: TGTGCCAGCAGCTCGGGGACAGGGGGCGATGAAAAACTGTTTTTT. Its protein product is CASSSGTGGDEKLFF.

V gene TRBV7-2 combines with J gene TRBJ2-4; the match to TRBD1 covers 8 bases. The CDR3 is 13 residues long. V shed 4 bases and J 15 bases; nucleotides not matched to a gene: 11. Germline lookup yields CDR1 SGHTA and CDR2 FQGNSA. The CDR3 protein is CASSSQYRTGLYF. The DNA of the CDR3 is TGTGCCAGCAGCTCCCAGTACCGGACAGGGTTGTACTTC.

This clone came up once. The chain is built from TRBV19 and TRBJ2-1, with D tentatively TRBD2 (6 bases). V lost 9 bases and J 1 base, leaving 16 bases between the germline ends. The CDR3 runs 15 residues. Germline V CDR1 and CDR2: LNHDA, SQIVND (reference sequence). The CDR3 DNA sequence: TGTGCCAGCACCCTCTGGGCGGGGTCCTACAATGAGCAGTTCTTC. Protein: CASTLWAGSYNEQFF.

V gene TRBV11-3 combines with J gene TRBJ2-3; TRBD2 agrees at 7 bases. The CDR3 is made up of 16 amino acids. V was pared by 1 base and J by 2 bases, with 6 bases of the junction left unmatched. Germline CDR1 SGHNT, CDR2 YENEEA. The CDR3 bases are TGTGCCAGCAGCTTAGGACTAGCCGCGATCACAGATACGCAGTATTTT. It is translated as CASSLGLAAITDTQYF.

The CDR3 loop reads CASSLAGGGTGENIQYF. The CDR3, as DNA: TGTGCCAGCAGCTTAGCGGGAGGCGGGACGGGCGAAAACATTCAGTACTTC. The chain carries TRBV7-9 and TRBJ2-4; D is possibly TRBD2 (6 bases). CDR3 length equals 17 residues. Germline V gene sequence: CDR1 SEHNR, CDR2 FQNEAQ (reference sequence). The germline V and J ends were trimmed by 0 bases and 5 bases, with 17 bases remaining between them.

This clone has only a few counts. Other DNA sequences in the sample encode the same CDR3. The chain couples TRBV9 to TRBJ2-5; D is undetermined. Germline values: CDR1 SGDLS, CDR2 YYNGEE. Trimming took 2 bases from V and 0 from J, leaving 2 bases between them. The CDR3 length is 12 residues. This chain's CDR3 is CASSVDQETQYF. In nucleotides, the CDR3 is TGTGCCAGCAGCGTTGACCAAGAGACCCAGTACTTC. Together with reference TRBV9 and TRBJ2-5, the CDR3 gives the full variable domain: DSGVTQTPKHLITATGQRVTLRCSPRSGDLSVYWYQQSLDQGLQFLIQYYNGEERAKGNILERFSAQQFPDLHSELNLSSLELGDSALYFCASSVDQETQYFGPGTRLLVL.

The chain has TRBV5-4 and TRBJ1-4, with 8 bases matching TRBD1. V shed 4 bases and J 6 bases; nucleotides not matched to a gene: 5. CDR3 length: 14 amino acids. From germline, CDR1 is SGHNT and CDR2 YYREEE (reference sequence). The CDR3: CASSLDRGDEKLFF. The CDR3, as DNA: TGTGCCAGCAGCCTCGACAGGGGCGATGAAAAACTGTTTTTT.

CDR3 nucleotide sequence: TGCACCAGCAGCCAAGTCCAGGGGGGGTACTTC. Its translation is CTSSQVQGGYF. This rearrangement joins TRBV1 to TRBJ2-7; the DNA was not used to check the table's D call, TRBD1. TRBV1 is an annotated pseudogene. The CDR3 totals 11 residues.

Notes on this clone: The same CDR3 also results from other DNA sequences found in this sample. V usage is TRBV7-2 and J usage is TRBJ2-7; D is unresolved. The germline V gene has CDR1 SGHTA and CDR2 FQGNSA. Between the trimmed V and J ends, which lost 5 bases and 2 bases, there was a span of 10 bases. This CDR3 has 13 amino acids. The CDR3 coding sequence is TGTGCCAGCAGCCCCGGCCAAACCTACGAGCAGTACTTC. Amino acids: CASSPGQTYEQYF.

The V gene is TRBV10-1, the J gene TRBJ2-1; D remains unclear. V was pared by 5 bases and J by 4 bases, with 9 bases between. Germline lookup yields CDR1 WNHNN and CDR2 SYGVQD (reference sequence). This CDR3 comprises 13 residues. CDR3 amino acids: CASSLDGYNEQFF. The CDR3 nucleotides are TGCGCCAGCAGTTTGGACGGATACAATGAGCAGTTCTTC.

This clone has a single count. The V call is TRBV21-1, the J call TRBJ2-7. TRBV21-1 is assigned pseudogene status. The CDR3 extends over 18 amino acids. The CDR3 reads CASSKVRWAQEDSYEQYF. Here the CDR3 DNA reads TGTGCCAGCAGCAAAGTTAGGTGGGCACAGGAGGACTCCTACGAGCAGTACTTC.

The chain uses TRBV30 and TRBJ2-1; D gene ambiguous. The germline V gene encodes CDR1 GTSNPN and CDR2 SVGIG (reference sequence). The CDR3 covers 12 residues. Between the trimmed V and J ends, which lost 0 bases and 7 bases, there was a span of 7 bases. DNA of the CDR3: TGTGCCTGGAGTGTACCTCGTAATGAGCAGTTCTTC. As protein: CAWSVPRNEQFF. Full variable domain (missing parts from reference TRBV30 and TRBJ2-1): SQTIHQWPATLVQPVGSPLSLECTVEGTSNPNLYWYRQAAGRGLQLLFYSVGIGQISSEVPQNLSASRPQDRQFILSSKKLLLSDSGFYLCAWSVPRNEQFFGPGTRLTVL.

Concerning this clone: The sample has other DNA sequences that encode this CDR3 too. V is TRBV6-5 and J is TRBJ2-3; tentative D call: TRBD2 (6 bases). The germline V gene has CDR1 MNHEY and CDR2 SVGAGI. CDR3 length: 12 amino acids. Trimming left V 6 bases short and J 3 bases short, with 7 bases between. CDR3: CASSRGTDTQYF. In DNA form, the CDR3 reads TGTGCCAGCAGCCGGGGGACAGATACGCAGTATTTT.

The chain couples TRBV7-3 to TRBJ2-7; D is possibly TRBD2 (6 bases). V was cut by 2 bases and J by 0 bases, with 11 bases left in between. CDR1 is SGHTA, CDR2 FQGTGA, per germline. The CDR3 totals 15 residues. The DNA for the CDR3 is TGTGCCAGCAGCTTAGGTAGCGGAGGCTCCTACGAGCAGTACTTC. It is translated as CASSLGSGGSYEQYF.

The chain is built from TRBV6-5 and TRBJ2-3; D call uncertain. This CDR3 is 14 amino acids long. V was clipped by 6 bases and J by 2 bases, with 12 bases between them. Germline values: CDR1 MNHEY, CDR2 SVGAGI. DNA for the CDR3: TGTGCCAGCAGCCGTGGCCCTAACACAGATACGCAGTATTTT. This encodes CASSRGPNTDTQYF.

The chain uses TRBV6-6 and TRBJ1-3, with D maybe TRBD1 (5 bases). V was trimmed by 6 bases and J by 4 bases, leaving 16 bases between them. Germline values: CDR1 MNHNY, CDR2 SVGAGI (reference sequence). This CDR3 contains 15 residues. The CDR3 bases are TGTGCCAGCAGCCGGGAGGCCCAGGGAGGAAACACCATATATTTT. This sequence encodes CASSREAQGGNTIYF.

This clone has only one observation. The J gene is TRBJ1-2, the V gene TRBV10-3; 7 bases agree with TRBD1. Trimming cost V 10 bases and J 6 bases; bases outside gene matches: 14. Per the germline V gene, CDR1 is ENHRY and CDR2 is SYGVKD. The CDR3 has 14 amino acids. CDR3 loop: CATKPETGIHGYTF. The CDR3 DNA reads as TGTGCCACGAAACCCGAGACAGGGATTCATGGCTACACCTTC.

The J gene is TRBJ2-1, the V gene TRBV4-2, with D possibly matching TRBD2 (6 bases). This CDR3 is 16 amino acids long. Germline CDR1 reads LGHNA; CDR2 reads YNFKEQ. V lost 3 bases and J lost 4, with 16 bases in between. The CDR3 loop is CASSQPLAPSYNEQFF. The DNA for the CDR3 is TGTGCCAGCAGCCAGCCCCTAGCGCCGTCTTACAATGAGCAGTTCTTC.

The V gene is TRBV5-4, the J gene TRBJ1-2; TRBD1 is a possible D gene (5 bases). This CDR3 spans 15 amino acids. Trimming shortened V by 4 bases and J by 4 bases, and 17 bases separated the two germline ends. CDR1 SGHNT and CDR2 YYREEE come from the germline V gene (reference sequence). The CDR3 spells CASSGGTTDPYGYTF. CDR3 nucleotides: TGTGCCAGCAGCGGGGGGACGACGGACCCCTATGGCTACACCTTC.